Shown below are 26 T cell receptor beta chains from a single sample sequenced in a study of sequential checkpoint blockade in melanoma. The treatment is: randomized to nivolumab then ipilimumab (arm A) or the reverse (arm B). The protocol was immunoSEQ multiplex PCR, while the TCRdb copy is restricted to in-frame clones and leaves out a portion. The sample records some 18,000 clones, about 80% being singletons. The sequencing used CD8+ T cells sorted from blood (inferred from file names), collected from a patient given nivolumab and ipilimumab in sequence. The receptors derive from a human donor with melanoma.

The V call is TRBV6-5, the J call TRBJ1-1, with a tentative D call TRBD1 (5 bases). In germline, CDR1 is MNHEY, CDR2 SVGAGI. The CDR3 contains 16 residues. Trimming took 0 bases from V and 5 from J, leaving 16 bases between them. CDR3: CASSYSRWAGKTEAFF. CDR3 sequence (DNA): TGTGCCAGCAGTTACTCTCGGTGGGCAGGGAAAACTGAAGCTTTCTTT.

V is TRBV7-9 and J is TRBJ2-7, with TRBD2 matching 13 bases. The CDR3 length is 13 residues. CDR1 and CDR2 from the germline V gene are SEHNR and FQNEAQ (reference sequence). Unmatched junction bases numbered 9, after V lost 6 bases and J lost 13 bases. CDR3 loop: CASSLVGTSGDYF. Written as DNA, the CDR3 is TGTGCCAGCAGTCTAGTCGGGACTAGCGGGGATTACTTC.

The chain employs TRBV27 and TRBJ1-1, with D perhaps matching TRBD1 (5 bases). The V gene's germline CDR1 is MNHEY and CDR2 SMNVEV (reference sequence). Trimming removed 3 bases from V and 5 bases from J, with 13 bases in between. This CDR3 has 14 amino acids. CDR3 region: CASSFGGEGTEAFF. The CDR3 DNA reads TGTGCCAGCAGTTTTGGAGGGGAAGGGACTGAAGCTTTCTTT.

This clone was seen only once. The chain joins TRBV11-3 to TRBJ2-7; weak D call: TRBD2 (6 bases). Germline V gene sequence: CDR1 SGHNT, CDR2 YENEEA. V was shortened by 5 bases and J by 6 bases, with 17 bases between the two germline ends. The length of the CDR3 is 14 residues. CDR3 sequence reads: CASSPPGLPSEQYF. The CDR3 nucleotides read TGTGCCAGCAGCCCTCCGGGACTCCCCTCCGAGCAGTACTTC.

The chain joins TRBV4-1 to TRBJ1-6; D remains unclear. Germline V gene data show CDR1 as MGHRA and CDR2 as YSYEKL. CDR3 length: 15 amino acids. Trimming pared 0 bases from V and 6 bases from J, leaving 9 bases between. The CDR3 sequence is CASSQDFLPNSPLHF. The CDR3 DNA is TGCGCCAGCAGCCAAGATTTCCTTCCTAATTCACCCCTCCACTTT.

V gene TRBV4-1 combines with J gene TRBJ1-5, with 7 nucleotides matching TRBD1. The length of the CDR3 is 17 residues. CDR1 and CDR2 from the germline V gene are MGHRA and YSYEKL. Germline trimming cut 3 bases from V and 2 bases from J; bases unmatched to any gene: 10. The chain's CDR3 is CASSQIPQGYGNQPQHF. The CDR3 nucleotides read TGCGCCAGCAGCCAGATACCACAGGGGTATGGCAATCAGCCCCAGCATTTT.

The CDR3 loop reads CASSPAGTVSGNTIYF. CDR3 coding DNA: TGTGCCAGCAGCCCCGCCGGGACAGTCTCTGGAAACACCATATATTTT. The rearrangement joins TRBV13 to TRBJ1-3, with 7 positions matching TRBD1. Losses at the gene ends were 5 bases for V and 0 bases for J; bases not matched to a gene: 7. CDR3 length: 16 residues. Germline V gene data show CDR1 as PRHDT and CDR2 as FYEKMQ (reference sequence).

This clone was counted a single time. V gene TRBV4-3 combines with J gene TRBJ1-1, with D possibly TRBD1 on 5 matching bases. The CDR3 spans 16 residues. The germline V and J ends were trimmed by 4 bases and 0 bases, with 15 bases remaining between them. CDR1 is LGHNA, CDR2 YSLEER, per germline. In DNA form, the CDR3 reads TGCGCCAGCAGCCTCTCGACGGGACTGCTGAACACTGAAGCTTTCTTT. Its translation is CASSLSTGLLNTEAFF.

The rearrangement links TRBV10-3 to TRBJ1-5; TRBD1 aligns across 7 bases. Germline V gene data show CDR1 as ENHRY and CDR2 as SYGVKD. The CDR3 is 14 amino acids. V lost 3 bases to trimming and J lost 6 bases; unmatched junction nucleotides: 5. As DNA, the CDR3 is TGTGCCATCAGTGATACAGGGGAGAGTCAGCCCCAGCATTTT. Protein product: CAISDTGESQPQHF.

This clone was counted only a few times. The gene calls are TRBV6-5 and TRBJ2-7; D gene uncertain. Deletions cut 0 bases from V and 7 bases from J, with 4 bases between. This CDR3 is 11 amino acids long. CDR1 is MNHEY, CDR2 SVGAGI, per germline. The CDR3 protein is CASSYSSEQYF. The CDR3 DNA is TGTGCCAGCAGTTACTCGAGTGAGCAGTACTTC.

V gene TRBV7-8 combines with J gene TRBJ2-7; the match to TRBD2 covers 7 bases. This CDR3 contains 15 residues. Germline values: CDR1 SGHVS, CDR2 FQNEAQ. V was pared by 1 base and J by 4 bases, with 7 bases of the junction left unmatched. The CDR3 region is CASSLVTSGRYEQYF. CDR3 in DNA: TGTGCCAGCAGCTTAGTGACCTCCGGGAGGTACGAGCAGTACTTC.

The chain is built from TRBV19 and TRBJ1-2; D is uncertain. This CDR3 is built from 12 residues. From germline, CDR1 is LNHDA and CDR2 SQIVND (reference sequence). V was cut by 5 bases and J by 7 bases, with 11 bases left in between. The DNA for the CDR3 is TGTGCCAGTAGTTACGGGGTCAGTGGCTACACCTTC. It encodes CASSYGVSGYTF.

In DNA form, the CDR3 reads TGTGCCAGCAGTTTATCGACAGGGGGCACTGAAGCTTTCTTT. Protein: CASSLSTGGTEAFF. The V call is TRBV27, the J call TRBJ1-1; TRBD1 agrees at 9 bases. The J segment lost 4 bases and the V segment lost 0 bases, leaving 0 bases of the junction unmatched. The CDR3 has 14 amino acids. From germline, CDR1 is MNHEY and CDR2 SMNVEV (reference sequence).

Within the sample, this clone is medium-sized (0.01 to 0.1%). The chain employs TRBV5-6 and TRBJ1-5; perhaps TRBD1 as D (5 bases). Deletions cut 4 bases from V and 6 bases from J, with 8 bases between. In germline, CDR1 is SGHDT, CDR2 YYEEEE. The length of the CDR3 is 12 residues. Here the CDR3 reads CASSPGGQPQHF. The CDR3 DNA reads TGTGCCAGCAGCCCCGGGGGTCAGCCCCAGCATTTT.

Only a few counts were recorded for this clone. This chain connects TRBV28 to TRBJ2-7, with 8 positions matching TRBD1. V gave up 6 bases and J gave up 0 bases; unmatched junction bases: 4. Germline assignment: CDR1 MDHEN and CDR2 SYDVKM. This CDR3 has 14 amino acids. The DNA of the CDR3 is TGTGCCAGCAGCACCGGGACAGGCTCCTACGAGCAGTACTTC. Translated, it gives CASSTGTGSYEQYF.

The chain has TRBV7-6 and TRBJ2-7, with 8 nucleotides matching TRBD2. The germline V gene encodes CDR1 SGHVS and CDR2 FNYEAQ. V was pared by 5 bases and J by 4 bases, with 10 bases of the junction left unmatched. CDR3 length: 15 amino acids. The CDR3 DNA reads TGTGCCAGCAGCCCCGGGAGGGGAGATCCTTACGAGCAGTACTTC. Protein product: CASSPGRGDPYEQYF.

The CDR3 nucleotides are TGCGCCAGCAGCTTAGGGACAGGATTCTACGAGCAGTACTTC. Its protein product is CASSLGTGFYEQYF. The J gene is TRBJ2-7, the V gene TRBV5-1; 8 bases align to TRBD1. Unmatched junction bases numbered 4, after V lost 2 bases and J lost 3 bases. The CDR3 has 14 residues. Germline CDR1 SGHRS, CDR2 YFSETQ.

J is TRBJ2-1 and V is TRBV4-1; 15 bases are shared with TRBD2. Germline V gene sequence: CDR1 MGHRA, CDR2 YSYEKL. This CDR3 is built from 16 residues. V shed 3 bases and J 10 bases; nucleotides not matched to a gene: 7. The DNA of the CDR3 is TGCGCCAGCAGCCAGGGACTAGCGGGGGGCAAAGGGGAGCAGTTCTTC. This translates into CASSQGLAGGKGEQFF.

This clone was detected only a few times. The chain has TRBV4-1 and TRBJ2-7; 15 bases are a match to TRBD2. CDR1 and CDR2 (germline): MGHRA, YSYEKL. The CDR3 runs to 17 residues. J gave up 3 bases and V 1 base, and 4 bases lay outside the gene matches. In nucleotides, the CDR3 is TGCGCCAGCAGCCAAGTGGGACTAGCGGGGGGCTTCTACGAGCAGTACTTC. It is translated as CASSQVGLAGGFYEQYF.

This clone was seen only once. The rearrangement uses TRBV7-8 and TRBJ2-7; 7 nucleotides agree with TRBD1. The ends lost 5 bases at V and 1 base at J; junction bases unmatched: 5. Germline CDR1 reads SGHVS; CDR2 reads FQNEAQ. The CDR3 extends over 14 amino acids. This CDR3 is CASSHRGPSYEQYF. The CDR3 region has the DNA TGTGCCAGCAGCCACAGGGGCCCTTCCTACGAGCAGTACTTC.

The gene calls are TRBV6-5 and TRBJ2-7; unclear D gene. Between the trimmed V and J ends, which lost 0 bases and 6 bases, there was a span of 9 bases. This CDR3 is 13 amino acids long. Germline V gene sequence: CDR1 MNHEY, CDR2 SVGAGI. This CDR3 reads CASSYSSPSEQYF. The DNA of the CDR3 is TGTGCCAGCAGTTACTCTAGTCCGAGCGAGCAGTACTTC.

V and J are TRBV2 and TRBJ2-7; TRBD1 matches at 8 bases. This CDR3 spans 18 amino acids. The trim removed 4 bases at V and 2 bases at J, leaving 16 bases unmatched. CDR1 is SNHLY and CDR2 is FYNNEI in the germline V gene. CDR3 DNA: TGTGCCAGCAGTGGGTGGGTCGGTGACAGGGGCAGGACCTACGAGCAGTACTTC. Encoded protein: CASSGWVGDRGRTYEQYF.

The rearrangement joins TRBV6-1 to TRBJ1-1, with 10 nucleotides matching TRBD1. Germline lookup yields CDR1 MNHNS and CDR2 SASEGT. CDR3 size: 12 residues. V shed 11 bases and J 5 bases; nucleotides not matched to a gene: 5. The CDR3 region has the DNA TGTGCCGTCGGGACAGGGGTTACTGAAGCTTTCTTT. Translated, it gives CAVGTGVTEAFF.

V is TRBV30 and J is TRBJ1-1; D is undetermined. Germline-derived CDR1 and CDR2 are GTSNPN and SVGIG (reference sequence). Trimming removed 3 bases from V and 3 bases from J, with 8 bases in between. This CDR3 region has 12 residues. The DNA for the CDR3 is TGTGCCTGGAGGGGCCCGCACACTGAAGCTTTCTTT. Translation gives CAWRGPHTEAFF.

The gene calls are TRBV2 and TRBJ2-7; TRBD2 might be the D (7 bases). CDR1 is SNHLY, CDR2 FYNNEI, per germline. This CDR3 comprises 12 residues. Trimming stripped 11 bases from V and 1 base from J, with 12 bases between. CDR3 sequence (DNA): TGTGCCGGGGGGGACACTTCCTACGAGCAGTACTTC. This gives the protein CAGGDTSYEQYF. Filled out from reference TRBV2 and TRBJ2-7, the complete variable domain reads EPEVTQTPSHQVTQMGQEVILRCVPISNHLYFYWYRQILGQKVEFLVSFYNNEISEKSEIFDDQFSVERPDGSNFTLKIRSTKLEDSAMYFCAGGDTSYEQYFGPGTRLTVT.

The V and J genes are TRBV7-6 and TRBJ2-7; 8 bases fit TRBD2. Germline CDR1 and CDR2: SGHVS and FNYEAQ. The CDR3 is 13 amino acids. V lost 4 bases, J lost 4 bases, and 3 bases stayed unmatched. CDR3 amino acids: CASSSPGGYEQYF. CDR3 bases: TGTGCCAGCAGCTCCCCGGGGGGGTACGAGCAGTACTTC.